One sample yielded the 3 T cell receptor beta chains listed below, sequenced in a study of CD8+CD57+ T cells in acquired aplastic anemia (dated by TCRdb to between 2017 and 2018). Sequenced on an Illumina HiSeq 2000. TCR beta VDJ combination and CDR3 sequence profiling used genomic DNA as the template. TCRdb applied fastp at Q25 and MiXCR to the public reads, then kept only in-frame beta chains. Each CDR3 protein gets just one entry, which takes the most common genes and DNA from the rows behind it. The sample has about 120,000 distinct CDR3 sequences on record, 50% to 70% of them singletons. Under 35% of the sample goes to the ten largest clones. Flow cytometry had shown CD8+CD57+ cell expansion in the patients selected for sequencing. Sequenced sample: sorted CD4+, CD8+, or CD8+CD57+ T cells (not recorded which) from PBMCs. The receptors were gathered from a human donor with aplastic anemia.

The V and J genes are TRBV24-1 and TRBJ2-1; TRBD1 might be the D (7 bases). Per germline, CDR1 KGHDR and CDR2 SFDVKD. V was trimmed by 3 bases and J by 14 bases, leaving 25 bases between them. The CDR3 totals 16 residues. CDR3 DNA: TGTGCCACCAGTGATCCTGATAGACAGGGAGGAGGAATCGAGTTCTTC. Protein product: CATSDPDRQGGGIEFF.

The table lists this clonotype with many counts. The V call is TRBV2, the J call TRBJ2-3, with TRBD2 matching 10 bases. CDR1 is SNHLY and CDR2 is FYNNEI in the germline V gene. The junction had 14 bases not matched to a gene; V was cut back by 6 bases and J by 5 bases. This CDR3 comprises 17 residues. The CDR3 region is CASSLLSGGATVDTQYF. Written as DNA, the CDR3 is TGTGCCAGCAGCCTCCTGAGCGGGGGGGCCACGGTAGATACGCAGTATTTT. The whole variable domain, remainder taken from reference TRBV2 and TRBJ2-3, is EPEVTQTPSHQVTQMGQEVILRCVPISNHLYFYWYRQILGQKVEFLVSFYNNEISEKSEIFDDQFSVERPDGSNFTLKIRSTKLEDSAMYFCASSLLSGGATVDTQYFGPGTRLTVL.

The V gene is TRBV2, the J gene TRBJ1-1; no reliable D call. Between the trimmed V and J ends, which lost 5 bases and 1 base, there was a span of 8 bases. Per germline, CDR1 SNHLY and CDR2 FYNNEI. CDR3 length: 13 residues. CDR3 protein: CASSITTNTEAFF. CDR3 DNA: TGTGCCAGCAGTATTACGACGAACACTGAAGCTTTCTTT.